A single T cell receptor beta chain is shown here with its context. Its antigen is unknown. The read ends 3 residues early relative to the CDR3; the germline J gene fills the gap. The nonmyeloablative bone marrow transplants came from related graft donors, with transient mixed chimerism. CD4+CD25+CD127- Tregs, CD4+CD25- non-Tregs, CD4 and CD8 cells were sorted. Method: immunoSEQ multiplex PCR; TCRdb's copy keeps in-frame clones and lacks some. The table lists about 23,000 clones. This sample is part of a study of Tregs in tolerant kidney transplant recipients. The CDR3 is 14 residues long. V shed 5 bases, J shed 1 base, and the junction held 1 base outside the gene matches. CDR1 SQVTM and CDR2 ANQGSEA come from the germline V gene. Broader study findings: Findings come from small patient numbers and require larger validation.

The sequence derives from a human patient who received a combined kidney and bone marrow transplant. The graft donor may account for some of the T cells. This sequence joins TRBV29-1 and TRBJ2-2; TRBD2 agrees at 10 bases. The sequenced sample was CD4+ T cells from blood (PBMCs), obtained 6 months after the transplant. The CDR3 bases that were read are TGCAGCGTTCCTAGCGGGGGGAACACCGGGGAG. This codes for CSVPSGGNTGE. The full CDR3 is CSVPSGGNTGELFF.